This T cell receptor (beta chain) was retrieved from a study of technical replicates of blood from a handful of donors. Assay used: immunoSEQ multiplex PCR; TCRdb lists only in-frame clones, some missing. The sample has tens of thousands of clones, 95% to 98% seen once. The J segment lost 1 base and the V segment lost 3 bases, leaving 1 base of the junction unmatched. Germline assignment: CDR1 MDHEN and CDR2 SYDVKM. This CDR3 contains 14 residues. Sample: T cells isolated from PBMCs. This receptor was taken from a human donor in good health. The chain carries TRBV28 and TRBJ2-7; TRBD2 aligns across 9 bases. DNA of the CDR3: TGTGCCAGCAGTTTGACTAGCGGATCCTACGAGCAGTACTTC. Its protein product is CASSLTSGSYEQYF.